These T cell receptor beta chains were read from a single sample in a study of blood T cell repertoires in COVID-19. Using immunoSEQ multiplex PCR, the repertoire was profiled, and TCRdb retains in-frame clones only, with some absent. The sample has 29,000 or so clones; about 90% are singletons. The sample consisted of peripheral blood. These receptors were obtained from a man aged 45 to 65 with active COVID-19. The CDR3 runs from the conserved cysteine through the conserved F or W. D genes are given only for firm matches. Size tells how often a clone was seen (once, few, many) or the class of an expanded clone, and some rows leave it out.

clone size	D gene	V gene	J gene	CDR3 protein	CDR3 DNA
-	-	TRBV24-1	TRBJ1-2	CATSDAGVGYTF	TGTGCCACCAGTGATGCAGGGGTCGGCTACACCTTC
once	-	TRBV3-1/TRBV3-2	TRBJ2-3	CASSQGWGADTQYF	TGTGCCAGCAGCCAAGGGTGGGGCGCAGATACGCAGTATTTT
-	TRBD1	TRBV5-1	TRBJ2-2	CASSLAQGTRELFF	TGCGCCAGCAGCTTGGCACAGGGGACGCGGGAGCTGTTTTTT
-	-	TRBV15	TRBJ2-1	CATSTGGYPNEQFF	TGTGCCACCAGCACTGGCGGGTACCCCAATGAGCAGTTCTTC
few	TRBD1	TRBV27	TRBJ1-2	CASSLATGGAGGYTF	TGTGCCAGCAGTCTGGCTACAGGGGGCGCGGGTGGCTACACCTTC
-	-	TRBV19	TRBJ1-1	CASLNGGRVTEAFF	TGTGCCAGTCTTAACGGGGGGAGAGTCACTGAAGCTTTCTTT
-	-	TRBV7-7	TRBJ1-6	CASSLARRHNSPLHF	TGTGCCAGCAGCTTAGCGCGCAGGCATAATTCACCCCTCCACTTT
-	-	TRBV27	TRBJ2-7	CASSFQGSYEQYF	TGTGCCAGCAGTTTCCAGGGCTCCTACGAGCAGTACTTC
-	-	TRBV21-1	TRBJ2-7	CASSKASLLSYEQYF	TGTGCCAGCAGCAAAGCGTCGTTACTCTCCTACGAGCAGTACTTC
-	TRBD2	TRBV11-2	TRBJ2-3	CASHLAGVTDTQYF	TGTGCCAGCCACTTAGCGGGAGTCACAGATACGCAGTATTTT
-	TRBD1	TRBV7-8	TRBJ1-1	CASSLRQGNTEAFF	TGTGCCAGCAGCTTACGACAGGGAAACACTGAAGCTTTCTTT
-	TRBD2	TRBV5-1	TRBJ2-3	CASSLAREGDTQYF	TGCGCCAGCAGCTTGGCCAGGGAGGGTGATACGCAGTATTTT
-	TRBD2	TRBV14	TRBJ2-7	CASSQRGGSYEQYF	TGTGCCAGCAGCCAACGCGGGGGGTCCTACGAGCAGTACTTC
-	TRBD2	TRBV6-5	TRBJ2-1	CASRGTSGREQFF	TGTGCCAGCAGAGGGACTAGCGGGAGAGAGCAGTTCTTC
-	TRBD1	TRBV6-5	TRBJ1-2	CASRPGQDTYGYTF	TGTGCCAGCAGGCCGGGACAGGACACCTATGGCTACACCTTC
few	-	TRBV10-3	TRBJ1-2	CAISESQGYTF	TGTGCCATCAGTGAGTCGCAGGGCTACACCTTC
-	-	TRBV5-1	TRBJ2-1	CASSLFSASNEQFF	TGCGCCAGCAGCTTGTTTAGTGCGTCCAATGAGCAGTTCTTC
-	-	TRBV7-9	TRBJ1-1	CASSLGRGGPAFF	TGTGCCAGCAGCTTAGGGCGTGGAGGGCCGGCTTTCTTT
-	TRBD2	TRBV28	TRBJ2-7	CASRPPGLAGAHEQYF	TGTGCCAGCAGACCGCCGGGACTAGCGGGTGCCCACGAGCAGTACTTC